This T cell receptor (beta chain) appears in the sequencing data of a study of blood T cell repertoires in COVID-19. The junction had 13 bases not matched to a gene; V was cut back by 11 bases and J by 5 bases. The germline V gene encodes CDR1 SNHLY and CDR2 FYNNEI. CDR3 length: 15 amino acids. Libraries were prepared by immunoSEQ multiplex PCR; TCRdb keeps only in-frame clonotypes and omits some of them. Of around 140,000 clones listed, about 86% are singletons. Sequencing used PBMCs or T cells enriched from blood (not recorded which). V and J are TRBV2 and TRBJ2-3, with 10 bases that match TRBD1. This clonotype was obtained from a man in his forties with acute COVID-19. Here the CDR3 reads CASAKEGQGQDTQYF. Here the CDR3 DNA reads TGTGCCTCAGCAAAAGAGGGACAGGGGCAAGATACGCAGTATTTT.